A single TCR beta chain is shown here with its context. The sample originates from a study of blood T cell repertoires in COVID-19. Study information: The study drew acute and convalescent COVID-19 samples from the United States, Italy and Spain. Nucleic acid was either cDNA or gDNA, and it came from T cells, B-cell-depleted T cells, or PBMCs.

In germline, CDR1 is SGHRS, CDR2 YFSETQ. The CDR3 totals 15 residues. V was pared by 2 bases and J by 0 bases, with 11 bases between. Original processing methods: Reference gene primers were amplified, and this amplification served to estimate nucleated cell counts. Data came from immunoSEQ multiplex PCR; TCRdb stores just in-frame clones and leaves some out. V and J calls and clone size follow that table, whereas D and trimming were derived from the DNA. The table shows about 160,000 clones, with about 88% occurring only once. This TCR came from a man between 35 and 55 years old with acute or convalescent COVID-19. The sequenced sample consisted of peripheral blood. This chain connects TRBV5-1 to TRBJ1-1; D is possibly TRBD1 (5 bases). The CDR3 sequence: CASSFWPDMNTEAFF. The CDR3 nucleotides read TGCGCCAGCAGCTTCTGGCCGGACATGAACACTGAAGCTTTCTTT.